This is a list of T cell receptor beta chains from one sample in a study of T cells in Graves' hyperthyroidism and ophthalmopathy. TCRdb re-analysed the multiplex PCR reads in MiXCR, keeping a single row per CDR3 protein. The table records around 700,000 distinct CDR3 sequences, around 20% of them present only once. The sample was blood. These receptors were taken from a woman aged 45-65 years with Graves' hyperthyroidism that later progressed to Graves' ophthalmopathy. CDR3s include the opening cysteine and the closing phenylalanine or tryptophan. A D gene is named only where the DNA matches it firmly. Where a row states a size, it is once, few, many or the class of an expanded clone; other rows omit it.

V gene,D gene,J gene,clone size,CDR3 protein,CDR3 DNA
TRBV27,.,TRBJ1-2,.,CASSSAYRAYGYTF,TGTGCCAGCAGTTCCGCATACAGGGCCTATGGCTACACCTTC
TRBV10-1,.,TRBJ2-7,once,CASIMRARVDEQYF,TGCGCCAGCATCATGAGGGCCAGGGTAGACGAGCAGTACTTC
TRBV20-1,.,TRBJ1-1,.,CSAYGAGVTEAFF,TGCAGTGCCTACGGGGCGGGAGTTACTGAAGCTTTCTTT
TRBV20-1,.,TRBJ1-6,few,CSATYRDVYNSPLHF,TGCAGTGCTACCTACCGGGACGTATATAATTCACCCCTCCACTTT
TRBV5-1,.,TRBJ1-2,many,CASRGLRTEGYTF,TGCGCCAGCAGGGGTTTACGGACCGAAGGCTACACCTTC
TRBV5-5,TRBD1,TRBJ1-5,few,CASSFRDRGNQPQHF,TGTGCCAGCAGCTTCCGGGACAGGGGCAATCAGCCCCAGCATTTT
TRBV9,.,TRBJ2-1,.,CASSTSSVYNEQFF,TGTGCCAGCAGCACTAGTAGCGTCTACAATGAGCAGTTCTTC
TRBV10-3,TRBD1,TRBJ1-3,.,CAISESGGRGHTTIYF,TGTGCCATCAGTGAGTCAGGAGGGAGGGGGCATACCACCATATATTTT
TRBV5-1,.,TRBJ2-7,.,CASTQGSSYEQYF,TGCGCCAGCACCCAGGGCAGCTCCTACGAGCAGTACTTC
TRBV12-3/TRBV12-4,TRBD1,TRBJ2-1,.,CASSRQGYEQFF,TGTGCCAGCAGTCGACAGGGTTATGAGCAGTTCTTC
TRBV29-1,TRBD1,TRBJ1-5,many,CSTAEQGSNQPQHF,TGCAGCACCGCGGAACAGGGGTCCAATCAGCCCCAGCATTTT
TRBV7-9,TRBD1,TRBJ2-2,.,CASSYATGVRKLFF,TGTGCCAGCAGCTACGCGACAGGGGTACGGAAACTGTTTTTT
TRBV3-1,.,TRBJ2-7,.,CASSRYQDRSYEQYF,TGTGCCAGCAGCCGCTACCAAGACAGATCCTACGAGCAGTACTTC
TRBV3-1,.,TRBJ1-6,.,CASSQDGTVPHSPLHF,TGTGCCAGCAGCCAAGACGGGACGGTCCCGCATTCACCCCTCCACTTT
TRBV5-5,TRBD2,TRBJ2-1,few,CASSPTSGGESYNEQFF,TGTGCCAGCAGCCCGACTAGCGGGGGGGAATCCTACAATGAGCAGTTCTTC
TRBV20-1,.,TRBJ2-2,few,CTSRTRDGGAGELFF,TGCACCTCAAGGACTCGGGACGGTGGCGCCGGGGAGCTGTTTTTT
TRBV27,.,TRBJ1-5,.,CASSSSSGSNQPQHF,TGTGCCAGCAGTTCCTCTTCGGGTAGCAATCAGCCCCAGCATTTT
TRBV18,.,TRBJ1-5,many,CASSSQGEQPQHF,TGTGCCAGCTCAAGCCAGGGTGAGCAGCCCCAGCATTTT
TRBV6-5,.,TRBJ2-7,many,CASSYSALATYEQYF,TGTGCCAGCAGTTACTCGGCACTAGCCACCTACGAGCAGTACTTC
TRBV5-4,TRBD1,TRBJ1-5,few,CASSFQGQGADQPQHF,TGTGCCAGCAGCTTCCAGGGACAGGGGGCGGATCAGCCCCAGCATTTT
TRBV19,.,TRBJ1-1,once,CASSIDMGQGNTEAFF,TGTGCCAGTAGTATAGATATGGGGCAGGGGAACACTGAAGCTTTCTTT
TRBV9,TRBD2,TRBJ2-2,few,CASSVESGEGTGELFF,TGTGCCAGCAGCGTAGAGTCGGGGGAGGGCACCGGGGAGCTGTTTTTT
TRBV5-1,.,TRBJ1-4,few,CASSLGRDEKLFF,TGCGCCAGCAGCTTGGGGCGGGATGAAAAACTGTTTTTT
TRBV7-3,TRBD2,TRBJ2-7,few,CASSPRGLAASYEQYF,TGTGCCAGCAGCCCCCGGGGACTAGCGGCCTCCTACGAGCAGTACTTC
TRBV7-3,.,TRBJ2-1,.,CASSGDTHNEQFF,TGTGCCAGCAGCGGGGACACACACAATGAGCAGTTCTTC
TRBV9,.,TRBJ1-1,.,CASSVAGELALNTEAFF,TGTGCCAGCAGCGTAGCGGGGGAGCTGGCCCTGAACACTGAAGCTTTCTTT
TRBV27,.,TRBJ1-5,many,CASSFHDQPQHF,TGTGCCAGCAGTTTTCACGATCAGCCCCAGCATTTT
TRBV7-3,.,TRBJ2-3,many,CASSLWVGSLADTQYF,TGTGCCAGCAGCTTATGGGTCGGTAGTCTCGCAGATACGCAGTATTTT
TRBV4-2,.,TRBJ1-2,few,CASSQVADGSYGYTF,TGTGCCAGCTCCCAGGTTGCAGACGGAAGCTATGGCTACACCTTC
TRBV6-1,.,TRBJ1-2,many,CATDKFGGSYGYTF,TGTGCCACCGACAAATTCGGGGGGAGCTATGGCTACACCTTC
TRBV20-1,.,TRBJ2-7,.,CSARTQLGGAYEQYF,TGCAGTGCTAGGACCCAACTAGGAGGCGCCTACGAGCAGTACTTC
TRBV12-5,TRBD1,TRBJ2-1,.,CASGFSGGTGGLHEQFF,TGTGCTAGTGGTTTCTCGGGCGGGACAGGGGGCCTTCATGAGCAGTTCTTC
TRBV6-1,.,TRBJ2-5,.,CASRMGGGKGETQYF,TGTGCCAGCAGAATGGGTGGGGGGAAGGGAGAGACCCAGTACTTC
TRBV20-1,TRBD1,TRBJ2-7,once,CSASIGTGAGEQYF,TGCAGTGCTAGCATAGGGACAGGGGCGGGAGAGCAGTACTTC
TRBV29-1,.,TRBJ2-7,.,CSVKQGFDEQYF,TGCAGCGTTAAACAGGGTTTCGACGAGCAGTACTTC
TRBV19,.,TRBJ1-2,few,CASSRVGRGGYGYTF,TGTGCCAGTAGTCGTGTGGGCAGGGGCGGCTATGGCTACACCTTC
TRBV5-1,.,TRBJ1-6,.,CASRTSGQSNSPLHF,TGCGCCAGCAGGACGTCAGGACAGTCTAATTCACCCCTCCACTTT
TRBV5-1,TRBD1,TRBJ1-2,many,CASSQTAQGGGEIYGYTF,TGCGCCAGCAGCCAAACAGCTCAAGGAGGGGGCGAAATCTATGGCTACACCTTC
TRBV28,.,TRBJ2-3,many,CASGRRDVDTQYF,TGTGCCAGCGGGCGACGGGATGTGGATACGCAGTATTTT
TRBV11-2,.,TRBJ1-1,many,CASSLLFMRGTEAFF,TGTGCCAGCAGCTTGCTCTTTATGAGGGGCACTGAAGCTTTCTTT
TRBV12-3/TRBV12-4,.,TRBJ2-5,.,CASSLEPGPQGTQYF,TGTGCCAGCAGTTTAGAACCGGGCCCCCAGGGGACCCAGTACTTC
TRBV10-3,.,TRBJ1-2,.,CAIRTMSALTF,TGTGCCATCAGAACGATGTCCGCTCTCACCTTC
TRBV9,TRBD1,TRBJ2-2,.,CASSPRRQGTGELFF,TGTGCCAGCAGCCCGCGGCGACAGGGAACCGGGGAGCTGTTTTTT
TRBV7-9,TRBD1,TRBJ1-5,many,CASRQGNLPQHF,TGTGCCAGCAGACAGGGGAATTTGCCCCAGCATTTT
TRBV9,TRBD2,TRBJ2-4,.,CASSGHPSGGNIQYF,TGTGCCAGCAGCGGCCACCCTAGCGGGGGAAACATTCAGTACTTC
TRBV4-2,.,TRBJ2-1,.,CASSPEGTPEQFF,TGTGCCAGCAGCCCAGAAGGGACTCCTGAGCAGTTCTTC
TRBV27,TRBD1,TRBJ1-6,few,CASRTIGTGWLNSPLHF,TGTGCCAGCAGAACTATCGGGACAGGGTGGTTGAATTCACCCCTCCACTTT
TRBV20-1,TRBD1,TRBJ1-5,.,CSATGTGFAVSNQPQHF,TGCAGTGCAACCGGGACAGGGTTTGCTGTTAGCAATCAGCCCCAGCATTTT
TRBV27,.,TRBJ2-2,many,CASSAWQGRGNTGELFF,TGTGCCAGCAGTGCCTGGCAGGGGAGGGGGAACACCGGGGAGCTGTTTTTT
TRBV7-3,TRBD2,TRBJ2-1,.,CASSSRKTSGGGEQFF,TGTGCCAGCAGCTCCAGGAAGACTAGCGGGGGTGGTGAGCAGTTCTTC